This is a list of T cell receptor beta chains from one sample in a study of cytomegalovirus exposure and HLA in healthy donors. Produced via immunoSEQ multiplex PCR; TCRdb's table is partial and in-frame only. In the table there are over 200,000 clones, roughly 88% of which are singletons. Sequenced material: PBMCs. The receptors stem from a woman aged 18-29 years in good health and CMV-seronegative. The CDR3 runs from the conserved cysteine through the conserved F or W. Fields, in order: CDR3 length, J gene, clone size, V gene, D gene, CDR3 DNA, CDR3 protein. The D gene is left open where the match is weak. Clone size is not always given. Where it is, it says once, few, many or a class for expanded clones.

17	TRBJ2-7	-	TRBV18	TRBD1	TGTGCCAGCTCACCCCCGGGACAGGCCCTTTCAGGCTACGAGCAGTACTTC	CASSPPGQALSGYEQYF
16	TRBJ1-4	-	TRBV4-1	-	TGCGCCAGCAGCCATTTCGGACGCGGACTAAATGAAAAACTGTTTTTT	CASSHFGRGLNEKLFF
15	TRBJ2-3	-	TRBV27	TRBD2	TGTGCCAGCAGGCGGTCTAGCGGGAGCACAGATACGCAGTATTTT	CASRRSSGSTDTQYF
14	TRBJ1-1	-	TRBV4-1	TRBD1	TGCGCCAGCAGCCAGGGACAGGTCGGCACTGAAGCTTTCTTT	CASSQGQVGTEAFF
16	TRBJ2-3	-	TRBV5-1	-	TGCGCCAGCAGCTTAGGGGTATGGGGAAGCACAGATACGCAGTATTTT	CASSLGVWGSTDTQYF
16	TRBJ2-3	-	TRBV2	TRBD2	TGTGCCAGCAAGGCCCGCAGCGGGGCTAGCACAGATACGCAGTATTTT	CASKARSGASTDTQYF
15	TRBJ2-7	-	TRBV5-6	TRBD1	TGTGCCAGCAGCTTGACAGGACAGGGATCCTACGAGCAGTACTTC	CASSLTGQGSYEQYF
14	TRBJ2-1	few	TRBV4-1	-	TGCGCCAGCAGCCAATTTGCTTCCCTAGACGAGCAGTTCTTC	CASSQFASLDEQFF
13	TRBJ1-2	-	TRBV7-3	TRBD1	TGTGCCAGCAGCCCGGGACAGAACTATGGCTACACCTTC	CASSPGQNYGYTF
17	TRBJ2-7	-	TRBV28	TRBD2	TGTGCCAGCAGTTCGACCGGGACTAGCGGGAGGGGGAGGGAGCAGTACTTC	CASSSTGTSGRGREQYF
19	TRBJ2-3	-	TRBV9	TRBD1	TGTGCCAGCAGCAGCCAGATCAATCAGGGGGCCCCAAGCACAGATACGCAGTATTTT	CASSSQINQGAPSTDTQYF
16	TRBJ2-7	-	TRBV7-9	TRBD2	TGTGCCAGCAGCTTACTCCTAGCGGGAGGTTCGTACGAGCAGTACTTC	CASSLLLAGGSYEQYF
13	TRBJ2-5	-	TRBV6-5	TRBD2	TGTGCCAGCAGTCCTTTGGCGGGGGGGACCCAGTACTTC	CASSPLAGGTQYF
12	TRBJ1-1	-	TRBV30	-	TGTGCCTGGCTCTCCTCGGGGGGGGGAGCTTTCTTT	CAWLSSGGGAFF
14	TRBJ1-1	-	TRBV6-4	-	TGTGCCAGCAGTCCTGGAGGCAGCCACACTGAAGCTTTCTTT	CASSPGGSHTEAFF
14	TRBJ2-1	-	TRBV29-1	TRBD2	TGCAGCGTTGGACTAGCGGGAGGGGGCAATGAGCAGTTCTTC	CSVGLAGGGNEQFF
12	TRBJ2-7	once	TRBV28	TRBD1	TGTGCCAGCAGTTCCCGACCGGGACAGGGGGACTTC	CASSSRPGQGDF
15	TRBJ2-7	-	TRBV6-5	TRBD2	TGTGCCAGCAGAACATTAGCGGGAGGGACCTACGAGCAGTACTTC	CASRTLAGGTYEQYF
14	TRBJ2-7	few	TRBV10-1	-	TGCGCCCCACGGGGGATAACAATCTCTTACGAGCAGTACTTC	CAPRGITISYEQYF
15	TRBJ2-1	-	TRBV10-2	TRBD1	TGCGCCAGCAGTGAAGGACAGGGCTTTTACAATGAGCAGTTCTTC	CASSEGQGFYNEQFF
15	TRBJ2-7	-	TRBV18	TRBD1	TGTGCCAGCTCAGTCGGACAGGGGGCAAGCTACGAGCAGTACTTC	CASSVGQGASYEQYF
11	TRBJ2-5	-	TRBV14	-	TGTGCCAGCAGCCAAGACTATACCCAGTACTTC	CASSQDYTQYF
13	TRBJ2-4	-	TRBV6-1	-	TGTGCCAGCAGTGATAATAACAAAAACATTCAGTACTTC	CASSDNNKNIQYF
20	TRBJ2-2	-	TRBV9	TRBD2	TGTGCCAGCAGCGGGAGACTAGCGGGAGGCCTAAGGCCGAACACCGGGGAGCTGTTTTTT	CASSGRLAGGLRPNTGELFF
15	TRBJ2-5	-	TRBV11-2	-	TGTGCCAGCAGCTTAGTGACGGGAAAGGGAGAGACCCAGTACTTC	CASSLVTGKGETQYF
16	TRBJ2-7	-	TRBV7-9	TRBD2	TGTGCCAGCAGCTTACATTTCCGGGAGGGCCTCAACGAGCAGTACTTC	CASSLHFREGLNEQYF
14	TRBJ1-5	few	TRBV18	-	TGTGCCAGCTCACCACCGGAGGGTGGTCAGCCCCAGCATTTT	CASSPPEGGQPQHF
21	TRBJ1-2	-	TRBV28	-	TGTGCCAGCAGTTCTTGGACTGCGACTGGGGACTCCAAGATGGTTTACTATGGCTACACCTTC	CASSSWTATGDSKMVYYGYTF
15	TRBJ1-3	-	TRBV5-6	-	TGTGCCAGCAGCCGGGACATAAACTCTGGAAACACCATATATTTT	CASSRDINSGNTIYF
15	TRBJ2-7	-	TRBV2	TRBD1	TGTGCCAGCAGTGACAGAGGACAGGGGAGTTACGAGCAGTACTTC	CASSDRGQGSYEQYF
16	TRBJ2-1	once	TRBV28	TRBD2	TGTGCCAGCAGTTCGCCGCTAGCGGGAGCTTACAATGAGCAGTTCTTC	CASSSPLAGAYNEQFF
15	TRBJ2-7	-	TRBV19	TRBD2	TGTGCCAGTAGTACGTGGACTAGCGGGAGTAGCGAGCAGTACTTC	CASSTWTSGSSEQYF
16	TRBJ1-5	-	TRBV27	-	TGTGCCAGCAGTCCCCTCCCCGGGGAAGGCAATCAGCCCCAGCATTTT	CASSPLPGEGNQPQHF
14	TRBJ1-1	-	TRBV30	-	TGTGCCTGGAGTGTGGGGCAGGGGAACACTGAAGCTTTCTTT	CAWSVGQGNTEAFF
17	TRBJ2-1	-	TRBV13	TRBD2	TGTGCCAGCAGCCCAGGGATAGCGGGGGTCTCCTACAATGAGCAGTTCTTC	CASSPGIAGVSYNEQFF
16	TRBJ2-7	-	TRBV4-1	TRBD1	TGCGCCAGCAGCCCGGGGGGACAGGGGGCGATCTACGAGCAGTACTTC	CASSPGGQGAIYEQYF
15	TRBJ1-1	once	TRBV4-1	-	TGCGCCAGCAGCCAAGAAACCCGACATAGTATTGAAGCTTTCTTT	CASSQETRHSIEAFF
13	TRBJ2-7	-	TRBV6-5	-	TGTGCCAGCAGTTACACTCGTCTACACGAGCAGTACTTC	CASSYTRLHEQYF
16	TRBJ2-5	-	TRBV5-1	TRBD2	TGCGCCAGTGCACGGACTAGCGGGACCCCCATAGAGACCCAGTACTTC	CASARTSGTPIETQYF
15	TRBJ2-3	-	TRBV5-1	-	TGCGCCAGCAGCCTTGGGGCGACTAGCACAGATACGCAGTATTTT	CASSLGATSTDTQYF
15	TRBJ1-5	-	TRBV2	TRBD1	TGTGCCAGCAGCCGGGACAGGGGGCAGGGTCAGCCCCAGCATTTT	CASSRDRGQGQPQHF
15	TRBJ2-3	-	TRBV5-1	TRBD2	TGCGCCAGCAGCTTCAGCGGGAGGCCCACAGATACGCAGTATTTT	CASSFSGRPTDTQYF
17	TRBJ1-2	-	TRBV5-6	TRBD1	TGTGCCAGCAGCCACTCCTACCGGGACAGCGGTGGCTATGGCTACACCTTC	CASSHSYRDSGGYGYTF
15	TRBJ1-2	-	TRBV7-9	-	TGTGCCAGCAGCTTAGGGGCCACGGGGGGCTATGGCTACACCTTC	CASSLGATGGYGYTF
14	TRBJ2-2	once	TRBV9	-	TGTGCCAGCAGCGTAGCCCCCACAGGGGGGGGGCTGTTTTTT	CASSVAPTGGGLFF
14	TRBJ1-5	once	TRBV7-2	-	TGTGCCAGCAGCTTAGGTGACTTCGGGAGGCCCCAGCATTTT	CASSLGDFGRPQHF
15	TRBJ2-4	-	TRBV4-1	TRBD1	TGCGCCAGCAGCCAAGTCCCTGGACAGGGGGTCATTCAGTACTTC	CASSQVPGQGVIQYF
13	TRBJ1-4	-	TRBV6-6	-	TGTGCCAGCAGTACGAGGGTTGATGAAAAACTGTTTTTT	CASSTRVDEKLFF
16	TRBJ1-2	-	TRBV19	TRBD1	TGTGCCAGTAGTAGAAGACAGGGGGGAGCTAACTATGGCTACACCTTC	CASSRRQGGANYGYTF
15	TRBJ1-5	-	TRBV18	-	TGTGCCAGCTCACCTGGAACAGCAAGCAATCAGCCCCAGCATTTT	CASSPGTASNQPQHF
15	TRBJ2-7	-	TRBV9	-	TGTGCCAGCAGCGTAGTGAGAACGGGGGTCGACGAGCAGTACTTC	CASSVVRTGVDEQYF
14	TRBJ2-7	-	TRBV29-1	-	TGCAGCGTTGTTGGAGGGACCTACGCCTACGAGCAGTACTTC	CSVVGGTYAYEQYF
21	TRBJ2-5	-	TRBV2	TRBD2	TGTGCCAGCAGTGAACGGATAGGGAGTGCGAGCGGGAGAGGTCGGAAAGAGACCCAGTACTTC	CASSERIGSASGRGRKETQYF